This T cell receptor beta chain was identified in a study of T cells in tuberculosis. Study-level background: Samples predate treatment or fall within its first 7 days.

The time point denotes: new active TB diagnosis, blood taken before or within 7 days of starting treatment. Method: immunoSEQ multiplex PCR; TCRdb's copy keeps in-frame clones and lacks some. The sample contains some 49,000 clones, nearly 95% of which appear only once. From germline, CDR1 is MNHGY and CDR2 SAAAGT. The V and J ends lost 10 bases and 2 bases, in that order; junction bases with no gene match: 11. The CDR3 has 16 residues. This material consisted of PBMCs, taken at tuberculosis diagnosis. The chain links TRBV6-8 to TRBJ2-3, with 11 bases aligning to TRBD2. This TCR came from an adult with tuberculosis. This CDR3 is CAKIAGGPLNTDTQYF. As DNA, the CDR3 is TGTGCCAAGATAGCGGGAGGGCCGTTAAACACAGATACGCAGTATTTT.